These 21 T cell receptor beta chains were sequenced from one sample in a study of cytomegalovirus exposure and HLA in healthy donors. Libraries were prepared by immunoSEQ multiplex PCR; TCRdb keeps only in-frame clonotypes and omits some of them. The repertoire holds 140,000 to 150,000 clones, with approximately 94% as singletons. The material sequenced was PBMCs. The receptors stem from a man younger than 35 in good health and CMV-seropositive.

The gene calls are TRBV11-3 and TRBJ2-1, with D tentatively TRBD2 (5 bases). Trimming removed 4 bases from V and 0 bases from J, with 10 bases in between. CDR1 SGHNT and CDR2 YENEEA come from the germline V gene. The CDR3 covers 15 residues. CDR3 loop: CASSSSGASYNEQFF. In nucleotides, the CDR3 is TGTGCCAGCAGCTCCAGCGGCGCCTCCTACAATGAGCAGTTCTTC. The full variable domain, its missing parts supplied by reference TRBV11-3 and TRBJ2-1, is EAGVVQSPRYKIIEKKQPVAFWCNPISGHNTLYWYLQNLGQGPELLIRYENEEAVDDSQLPKDRFSAERLKGVDSTLKIQPAELGDSAVYLCASSSSGASYNEQFFGPGTRLTVL.

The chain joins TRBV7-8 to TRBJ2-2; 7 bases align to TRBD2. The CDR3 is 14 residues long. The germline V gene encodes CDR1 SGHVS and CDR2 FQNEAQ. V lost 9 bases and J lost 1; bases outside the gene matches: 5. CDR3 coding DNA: TGTGCCAGTGATGGCGGGAGGAACACCGGGGAGCTGTTTTTT. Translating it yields CASDGGRNTGELFF.

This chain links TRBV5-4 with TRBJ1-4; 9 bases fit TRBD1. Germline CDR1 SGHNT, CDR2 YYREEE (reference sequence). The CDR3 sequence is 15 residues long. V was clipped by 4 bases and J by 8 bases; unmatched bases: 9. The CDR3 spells CASSPQGQGLEKLFF. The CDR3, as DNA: TGTGCCAGCAGCCCGCAGGGACAGGGTCTCGAAAAACTGTTTTTT.

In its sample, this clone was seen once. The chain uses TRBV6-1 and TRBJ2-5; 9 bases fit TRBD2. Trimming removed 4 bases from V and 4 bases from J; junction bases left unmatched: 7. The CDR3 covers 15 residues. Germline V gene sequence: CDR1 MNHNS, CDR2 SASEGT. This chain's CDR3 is CASSGGSLAGETQYF. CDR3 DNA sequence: TGTGCCAGCAGTGGAGGCTCACTAGCGGGAGAGACCCAGTACTTC.

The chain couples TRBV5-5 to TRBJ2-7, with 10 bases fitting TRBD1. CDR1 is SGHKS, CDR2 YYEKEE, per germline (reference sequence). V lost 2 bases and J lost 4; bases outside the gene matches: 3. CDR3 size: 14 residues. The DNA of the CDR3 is TGTGCCAGCAGCTTACAGGGACAGGGGTACGAGCAGTACTTC. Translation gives CASSLQGQGYEQYF.

The CDR3 nucleotides read TGTGCCAGCAGCGTCAGGGGAGAAACGGAAGCTTTCTTT. This codes for CASSVRGETEAFF. The chain links TRBV7-9 to TRBJ1-1; perhaps TRBD1 as D (6 bases). The CDR3 runs to 13 residues. The V gene's germline CDR1 is SEHNR and CDR2 FQNEAQ (reference sequence). The V and J ends lost 5 bases and 8 bases respectively, with 15 bases between them.

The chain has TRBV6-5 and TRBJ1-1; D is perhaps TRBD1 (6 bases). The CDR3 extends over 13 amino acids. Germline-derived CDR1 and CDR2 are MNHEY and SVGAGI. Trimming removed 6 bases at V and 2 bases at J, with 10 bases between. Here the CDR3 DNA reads TGTGCCAGCAGGTCCGGGACAAACACTGAAGCTTTCTTT. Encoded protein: CASRSGTNTEAFF.

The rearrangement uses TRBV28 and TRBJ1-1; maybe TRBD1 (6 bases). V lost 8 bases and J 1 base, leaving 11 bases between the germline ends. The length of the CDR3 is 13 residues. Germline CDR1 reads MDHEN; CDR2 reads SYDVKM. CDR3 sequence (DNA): TGTGCCAGCCTCGGGACAACGAACACTGAAGCTTTCTTT. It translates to CASLGTTNTEAFF. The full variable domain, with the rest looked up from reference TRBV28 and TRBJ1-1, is DVKVTQSSRYLVKRTGEKVFLECVQDMDHENMFWYRQDPGLGLRLIYFSYDVKMKEKGDIPEGYSVSREKKERFSLILESASTNQTSMYLCASLGTTNTEAFFGQGTRLTVV.

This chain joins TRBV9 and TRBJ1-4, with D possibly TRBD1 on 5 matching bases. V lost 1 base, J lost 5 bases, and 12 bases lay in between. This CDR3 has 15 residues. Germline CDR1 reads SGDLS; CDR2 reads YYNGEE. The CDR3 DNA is TGTGCCAGCAGCGTAAACCAGGGCCTCAATGAAAAACTGTTTTTT. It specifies CASSVNQGLNEKLFF.

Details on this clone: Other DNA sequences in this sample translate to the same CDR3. CDR3 bases: TGCGCCAGCAGCTTGCAATACAATGAGCAGTTCTTC. It translates to CASSLQYNEQFF. This chain uses TRBV5-1 with TRBJ2-1; D is unresolved. With 1 base removed from V and 4 bases from J, the gap between germline ends came to 3 bases. Germline CDR1 and CDR2: SGHRS and YFSETQ. The CDR3 runs 12 residues.

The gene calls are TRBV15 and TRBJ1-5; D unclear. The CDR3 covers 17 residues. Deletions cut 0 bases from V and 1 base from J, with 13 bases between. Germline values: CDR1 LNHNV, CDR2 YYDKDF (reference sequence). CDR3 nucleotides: TGTGCCACCAGCAGAGATAAAGCTACGGTAAGCAATCAGCCCCAGCATTTT. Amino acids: CATSRDKATVSNQPQHF.

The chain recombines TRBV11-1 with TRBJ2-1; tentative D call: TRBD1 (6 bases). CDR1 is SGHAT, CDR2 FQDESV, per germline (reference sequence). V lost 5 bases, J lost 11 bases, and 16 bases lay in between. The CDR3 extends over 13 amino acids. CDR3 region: CASSPSPRGKQFF. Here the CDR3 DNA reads TGTGCCAGCAGCCCCTCCCCCAGGGGCAAGCAGTTCTTC.

This CDR3 is CAWSRDRGRYEQYF. The CDR3 nucleotides are TGTGCCTGGAGTCGGGACAGGGGGCGGTACGAGCAGTACTTC. This chain joins TRBV30 and TRBJ2-5; 12 bases match TRBD1. The closer fit of TRBJ2-7 to the DNA end suggests the J call may be wrong. CDR1 is GTSNPN and CDR2 is SVGIG in the germline V gene (reference sequence). This CDR3 has 14 residues.

The CDR3 loop is CAPGGSCTEAFF. DNA for the CDR3: TGTGCCCCCGGGGGGAGTTGCACTGAAGCTTTCTTT. The J gene is TRBJ1-1, the V gene TRBV27, with a possible D match to TRBD1 (5 bases). This CDR3 has 12 residues. V lost 11 bases and J 4 bases, leaving 14 bases between the germline ends. The germline gives CDR1 MNHEY, CDR2 SMNVEV (reference sequence).

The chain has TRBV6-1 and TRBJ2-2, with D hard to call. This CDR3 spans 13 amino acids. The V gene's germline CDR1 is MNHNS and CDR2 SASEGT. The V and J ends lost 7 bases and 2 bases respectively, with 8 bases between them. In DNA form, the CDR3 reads TGTGCCAGCACACGGTTTAACACCGGGGAGCTGTTTTTT. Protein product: CASTRFNTGELFF.

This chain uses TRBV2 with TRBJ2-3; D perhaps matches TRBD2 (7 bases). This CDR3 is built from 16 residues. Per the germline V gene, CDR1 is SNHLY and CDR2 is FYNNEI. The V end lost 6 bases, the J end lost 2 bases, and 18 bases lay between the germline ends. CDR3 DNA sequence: TGTGCCAGCAGGGGCTGGGGGGGCAGGGACACAGATACGCAGTATTTT. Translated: CASRGWGGRDTDTQYF. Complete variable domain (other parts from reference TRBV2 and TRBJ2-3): EPEVTQTPSHQVTQMGQEVILRCVPISNHLYFYWYRQILGQKVEFLVSFYNNEISEKSEIFDDQFSVERPDGSNFTLKIRSTKLEDSAMYFCASRGWGGRDTDTQYFGPGTRLTVL.

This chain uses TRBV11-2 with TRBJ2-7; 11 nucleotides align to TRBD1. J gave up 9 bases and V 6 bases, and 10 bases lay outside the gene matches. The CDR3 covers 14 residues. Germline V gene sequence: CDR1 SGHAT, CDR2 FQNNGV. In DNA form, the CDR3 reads TGTGCCAGCAGAGTTGGACAGGGGGCTTTTGGGCAGTACTTC. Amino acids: CASRVGQGAFGQYF.

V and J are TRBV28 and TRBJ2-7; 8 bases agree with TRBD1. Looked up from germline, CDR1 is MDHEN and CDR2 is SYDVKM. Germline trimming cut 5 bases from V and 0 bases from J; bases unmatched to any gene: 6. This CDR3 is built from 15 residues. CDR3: CASSTRQGSSYEQYF. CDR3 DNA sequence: TGTGCCAGCAGTACCCGACAGGGGAGCTCCTACGAGCAGTACTTC.

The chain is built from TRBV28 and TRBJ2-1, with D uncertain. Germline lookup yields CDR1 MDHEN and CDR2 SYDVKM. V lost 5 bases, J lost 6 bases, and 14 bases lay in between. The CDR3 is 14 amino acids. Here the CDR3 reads CASSPPWARNEQFF. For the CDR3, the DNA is TGTGCCAGCAGTCCGCCGTGGGCTCGCAATGAGCAGTTCTTC.

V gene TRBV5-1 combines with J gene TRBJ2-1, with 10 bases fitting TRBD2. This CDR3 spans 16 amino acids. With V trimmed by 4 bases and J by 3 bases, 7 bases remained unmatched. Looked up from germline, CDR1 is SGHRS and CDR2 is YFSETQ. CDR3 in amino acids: CASSHGLADDYNEQFF. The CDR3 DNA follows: TGCGCCAGCAGCCATGGACTAGCGGACGACTACAATGAGCAGTTCTTC.

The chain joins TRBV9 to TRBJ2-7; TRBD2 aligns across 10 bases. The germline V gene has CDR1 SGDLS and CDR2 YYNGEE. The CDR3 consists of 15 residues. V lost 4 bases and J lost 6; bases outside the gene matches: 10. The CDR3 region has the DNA TGTGCCAGCAGCCCCCGAGCGGGAGGGGTGAGCGAGCAGTACTTC. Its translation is CASSPRAGGVSEQYF.